This T cell receptor (beta chain) was observed in a study of neurological immune-mediated disorders (dated by TCRdb to between 2018 and 2021). Broadly, across the study: Among the approximately 34 multiple sclerosis patients, relapsing-remitting MS was present in roughly 30 and secondary progressive MS was present in 3. The study compared peripheral blood TCR-beta repertoires of HTLV-I-associated myelopathy (HAM/TSP) patients, multiple sclerosis patients and healthy controls using UMI-based sequencing. The cohort included 60 to 75 subjects: approximately 15 with HAM/TSP, around 34 with multiple sclerosis, and some 20 healthy controls. The 90 to 110 TCR-beta libraries covered PBMC samples along with longitudinal samples, technical triplicates, and paired sorted CD4+ and CD8+ T-cell subsets.

The cysteine opens and the phenylalanine closes a CDR3 of 16 amino acids. Of all the DNA, just the CDR3 is kept, 48 bases in frame from base 1. This clonotype came up a few times. No cognate antigen has been identified for it. Sequence at one end of the junction differs from germline and may be a read error. Results and caveats for the whole study, not just this receptor: Expanded clones from different subjects shared no identical CDR3 amino acid sequences, which suggests that TCR-beta repertoires were private in all groups. In a phylogenetic analysis, the repertoires of 18 out of 34 MS patients fell into a single cluster of related CDR3 sequences, pointing to a possible signature at the repertoire level. No clinical or MRI features were associated with the MS cluster, and the authors said that larger cohorts are needed. TCR clonal expansion was highest in HAM/TSP patients and lowest in MS patients, with MS patients falling below even healthy controls.

For unsorted PBMC libraries, 2 million PBMCs were used after storage in RNAlater at -80 degrees C until RNA extraction. Multiple sclerosis patients were enrolled in a US clinical protocol under which disease progression was evaluated by magnetic resonance imaging. Peripheral blood was subjected to Ficoll-Hypaque density gradient centrifugation to isolate PBMCs, which were then cryopreserved in liquid nitrogen. cDNA was synthesized by template-switch 5'RACE using a primer carrying a 10-nucleotide random unique molecular identifier by which each TCR transcript was tagged. Each sequencing run produced over 160 million TCR-beta sequences covering 15-18 subjects. The RNeasy kit was used to extract total RNA. The KAPA Real-time Library Amplification kit was used to amplify TCR-beta VDJ regions with primers for the TCR constant region and the 5'RACE anchor. Sample indexes and Illumina adaptors were added in a first PCR, after which library yield was increased in a second PCR. The roughly 650 bp TCR product was size-selected on a 2% E-gel SizeSelection system after Ampure bead purification. Before pooling, libraries had their quality checked on a Bioanalyzer, their concentration measured with Qubit, and their quantity determined with the Kapa Library Quantification kit. An Illumina HiSeq 2500 sequenced the libraries paired-end 2 x 150 bp. To increase sequence diversity, about 25-30% phiX was spiked into each library pool. The study's processing was this. Quality-filtered reads were processed with the UMI-based MiGEC pipeline, and over 90% of raw TCR sequences were removed by the MiGEC pipeline during error correction. VDJ genes were aligned to IMGT germline references, and each clonotype was defined by a unique CDR3 amino acid sequence together with V-J genes. Clonal expansion, Shannon diversity, and CDR3 relatedness (CalcPairwiseDistances, ClusterSamples) were evaluated with VDJtools, and phylogenetic trees were built with CLCbio workbench. A clone was classed as expanded if it had 8 or more unique UMIs, a cutoff based on coefficient-of-variation modelling across technical triplicates. TCRdb trimmed public reads at Q25 via fastp, called clones via MiXCR and kept in-frame beta chains. A single entry per CDR3 protein holds the most common genes and DNA from its merged rows. TCRdb assigned the V and J calls; the authors' analysis was not used. The sample includes around 66,000 distinct CDR3 sequences, with approximately 5.2% observed a single time. The ten largest clones capture roughly 2.8% of the sample.

Sequencing was carried out using PBMCs. The source of this sequence is a woman in her twenties or thirties with multiple sclerosis. The chain is made from TRBV12-3 or TRBV12-4 and TRBJ1-6, with 7 bases aligning to TRBD1. CDR3 region: CASSMGQSSYNSPLNF. The sequenced DNA is TGTGCCAGCAGCATGGGACAGAGCTCCTATAATTCACCCCTCAACTTT.